Below, one T cell receptor beta chain is given with its context. This sample was included in a study of blood T cell repertoires in COVID-19. Trimming took off 6 bases at V and 4 bases at J, with 14 bases between the two ends. The length of the CDR3 is 14 residues. Germline V gene data show CDR1 as MNHEY and CDR2 as SVGAGI. Measured with immunoSEQ multiplex PCR; TCRdb has only the in-frame clones, and not every one. Of about 120,000 clones detected, around three quarters appear once; the ten largest clones hold more than 35%. The chain is built from TRBV6-5 and TRBJ2-3; tentatively, D is TRBD1 (5 bases). The source of this sequence is a man aged 40-50 years with active or convalescent COVID-19. Sequencing input: peripheral blood. The chain's CDR3 is CASSQHQGPDTQYF. CDR3 coding DNA: TGTGCCAGCAGCCAGCATCAGGGCCCAGATACGCAGTATTTT.